This TCR beta chain was found in a study of beta chain features in type 1 diabetes. Study-level results: All four CD4+ subsets of Type 1 diabetes patients contained TCRB CDR3s that were moderately but significantly shorter.

The J segment lost 4 bases and the V segment lost 5 bases, leaving 10 bases of the junction unmatched. The germline gives CDR1 SGHAT, CDR2 FQNNGV. The CDR3 consists of 15 residues. TCRB transcripts that were expressed got sequenced, as all of the isolated RNA had been reverse transcribed. Clones were read by immunoSEQ multiplex PCR, and TCRdb kept only the in-frame ones, dropping some. The sample shows some 190,000 clones, roughly 8% of them seen only once. Regarding this clone: The antigen remains unidentified.

The chain joins TRBV11-2 to TRBJ1-1, with 7 bases identical to TRBD1. The clonotype originates from a woman in her thirties or forties with type 1 diabetes. Input material: central memory CD4+ T cells from blood. The CDR3 region has the DNA TGTGCCAGCAGCCCTGGACAGGCCGGGGGCACTGAAGCTTTCTTT. Translated: CASSPGQAGGTEAFF.